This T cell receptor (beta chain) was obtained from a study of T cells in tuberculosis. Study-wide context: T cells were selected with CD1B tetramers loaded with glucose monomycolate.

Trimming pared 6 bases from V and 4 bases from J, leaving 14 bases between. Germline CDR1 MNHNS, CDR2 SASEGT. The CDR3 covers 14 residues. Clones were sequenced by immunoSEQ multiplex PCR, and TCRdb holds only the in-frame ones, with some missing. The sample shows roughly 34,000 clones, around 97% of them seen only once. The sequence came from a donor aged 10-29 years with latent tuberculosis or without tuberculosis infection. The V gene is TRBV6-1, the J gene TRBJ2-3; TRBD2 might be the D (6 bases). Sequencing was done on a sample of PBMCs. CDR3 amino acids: CASSPGLWPDTQYF. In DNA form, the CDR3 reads TGTGCCAGCAGCCCGGGACTCTGGCCAGATACGCAGTATTTT.